The present entry profiles one T cell receptor (beta chain) with its context. Its cognate antigen is unknown. cDNA prepared by RNA extraction and subsequent reverse transcription served as the template for sequencing. Profiled with immunoSEQ multiplex PCR; TCRdb holds only in-frame clones, not every one. This table holds approximately 190,000 clones, over 45% found once. This sample is drawn from a study of CD8+ T cells in alopecia areata. Study-wide results and limits: Many expanded lesional clones persisted during tofacitinib (in both scalp and blood). Scalp clonality, along with expanded CD8+ clones among the top 100, was significantly decreased by tofacitinib. In patients, TCRs were shared less clearly than in mice, and HLA may possibly be involved.

Stated treatment: oral pan-JAK inhibitor, 5-10 mg twice daily. This CDR3 has 14 residues. The germline gives CDR1 SGHTA, CDR2 FQGNSA. The V gene end was trimmed by 5 bases and the J gene end by 1 base; junction bases not matched to a gene: 2. Sample: CD4+ T cells sorted from blood, taken at week 24, from a patient treated with tofacitinib. This sequence was found in a human donor with alopecia areata. The V and J genes are TRBV7-2 and TRBJ1-1; 9 bases line up with TRBD1. CDR3 protein: CASSRTGANTEAFF. The CDR3 coding sequence is TGTGCCAGCAGCAGGACAGGGGCGAACACTGAAGCTTTCTTT.